Given below is one T cell receptor beta chain in context. Its antigen is not known. Amplified TCR beta CDR3 regions derived from RNA transcripts. Using the HTBI primer set, a first-round RT-PCR was run on the TCR CDR3. TCRdb reprocessed the multiplex PCR reads with MiXCR, giving one entry per CDR3 protein. The sample has hundreds of thousands of distinct CDR3 sequences, around 15% seen once. The CDR3 contains 14 residues. Germline CDR1 reads SGHTA; CDR2 reads FQGNSA. Trimming removed 9 bases from V and 2 bases from J; junction bases left unmatched: 10. These data belong to a study of T cells in Graves' hyperthyroidism and ophthalmopathy. Points from the study as a whole: It was a median about 7.1 months before onset that the model predicted ophthalmopathy.

Sequencing was performed on blood. This sequence was found in a man aged 18 to 30 with Graves' ophthalmopathy. The chain carries TRBV7-2 and TRBJ2-7; 7 bases line up with TRBD1. The DNA for the CDR3 is TGTGCCAGTAGCCGGGGACAGCACCCCTACGAGCAGTACTTC. This sequence encodes CASSRGQHPYEQYF.